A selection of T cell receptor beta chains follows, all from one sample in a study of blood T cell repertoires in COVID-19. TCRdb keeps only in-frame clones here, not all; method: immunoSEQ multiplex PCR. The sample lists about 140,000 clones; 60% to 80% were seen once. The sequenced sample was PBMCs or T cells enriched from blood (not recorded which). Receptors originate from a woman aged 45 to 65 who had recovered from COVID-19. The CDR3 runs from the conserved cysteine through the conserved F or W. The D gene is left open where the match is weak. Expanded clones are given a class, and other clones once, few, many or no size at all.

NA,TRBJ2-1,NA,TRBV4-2,CASSQDPLAGAYNEQFF,TGTGCCAGCAGCCAAGATCCCCTGGCGGGTGCCTACAATGAGCAGTTCTTC
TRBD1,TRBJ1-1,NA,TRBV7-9,CASSARQGATAFF,TGTGCCAGCAGCGCCCGACAGGGGGCAACGGCTTTCTTT
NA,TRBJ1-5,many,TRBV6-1,CASSESGGAQPQHF,TGTGCCAGCAGTGAGTCAGGTGGGGCTCAGCCCCAGCATTTT
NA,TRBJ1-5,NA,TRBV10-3,CAIRRDSQNQPQHF,TGTGCCATCAGGAGGGACTCCCAGAATCAGCCCCAGCATTTT
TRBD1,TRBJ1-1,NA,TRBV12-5,CASGLGLGTGENTEAFF,TGTGCTAGTGGTTTGGGACTCGGGACAGGGGAGAACACTGAAGCTTTCTTT
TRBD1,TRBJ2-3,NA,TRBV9,CASSDSRDRAEDTQYF,TGTGCCAGCAGCGACAGTAGGGACAGGGCTGAAGATACGCAGTATTTT
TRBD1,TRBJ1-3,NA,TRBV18,CASSPGQGTSGNTIYF,TGTGCCAGCTCACCAGGACAGGGGACCTCTGGAAACACCATATATTTT
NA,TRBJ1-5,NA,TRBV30,CAWSEQSNQPQHF,TGTGCCTGGAGTGAACAAAGCAATCAGCCCCAGCATTTT
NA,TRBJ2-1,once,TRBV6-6,CASSYRAGRYNEQFF,TGTGCCAGCAGTTACCGCGCGGGCCGCTACAATGAGCAGTTCTTC
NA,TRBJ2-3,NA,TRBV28,CASSLASESTDTQYF,TGTGCCAGCAGTTTAGCTAGCGAGAGCACAGATACGCAGTATTTT
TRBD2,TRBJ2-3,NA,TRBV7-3,CASSPLAGEADTQYF,TGTGCCAGCAGCCCGTTAGCGGGAGAGGCAGATACGCAGTATTTT
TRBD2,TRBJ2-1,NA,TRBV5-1,CASSLFGTSGRGYNEQFF,TGCGCCAGCAGCTTGTTCGGGACTAGCGGGAGGGGGTACAATGAGCAGTTCTTC
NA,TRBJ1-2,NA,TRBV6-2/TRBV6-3,CASSPGGGAYGYTF,TGTGCCAGCAGCCCGGGGGGGGGCGCCTATGGCTACACCTTC
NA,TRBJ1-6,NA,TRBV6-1,CASSEGGRITPLHF,TGTGCCAGCAGTGAAGGGGGGAGGATTACACCCCTCCACTTT
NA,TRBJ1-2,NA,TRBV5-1,CASSPGTRNYGYTF,TGCGCCAGCAGCCCCGGGACACGTAACTATGGCTACACCTTC
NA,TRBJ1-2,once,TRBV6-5,CASRPERVNYGYTF,TGTGCCAGCAGGCCTGAGAGGGTTAACTATGGCTACACCTTC